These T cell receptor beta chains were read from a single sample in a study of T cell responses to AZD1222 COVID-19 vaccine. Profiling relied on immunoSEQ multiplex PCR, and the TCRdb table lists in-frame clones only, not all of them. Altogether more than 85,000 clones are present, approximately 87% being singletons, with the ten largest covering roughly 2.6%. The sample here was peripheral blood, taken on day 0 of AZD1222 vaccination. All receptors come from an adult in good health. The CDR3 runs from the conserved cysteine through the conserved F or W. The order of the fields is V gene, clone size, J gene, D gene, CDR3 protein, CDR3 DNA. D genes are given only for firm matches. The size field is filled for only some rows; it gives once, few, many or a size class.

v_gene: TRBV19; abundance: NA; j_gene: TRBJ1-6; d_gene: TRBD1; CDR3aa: CASSTDRGSSYNSPLHF; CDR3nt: TGTGCCAGTAGTACAGACAGGGGGAGCTCCTATAATTCACCCCTCCACTTT
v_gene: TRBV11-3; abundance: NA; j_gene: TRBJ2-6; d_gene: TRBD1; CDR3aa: CASRKQGAGANVLTF; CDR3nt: TGTGCCAGCAGAAAACAGGGGGCTGGGGCCAACGTCCTGACTTTC
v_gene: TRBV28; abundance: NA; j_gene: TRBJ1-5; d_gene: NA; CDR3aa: CASSLSAGSNQPQHF; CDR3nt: TGTGCCAGCAGTTTATCCGCGGGGAGCAATCAGCCCCAGCATTTT
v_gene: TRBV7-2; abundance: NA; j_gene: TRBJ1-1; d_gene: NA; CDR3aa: CASSLVAGSDTEAFF; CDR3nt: TGTGCCAGCAGCTTAGTTGCAGGGTCGGACACTGAAGCTTTCTTT
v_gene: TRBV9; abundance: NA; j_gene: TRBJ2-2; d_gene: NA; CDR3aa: CASSVEVGELFF; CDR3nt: TGTGCCAGCAGCGTAGAGGTCGGGGAGCTGTTTTTT
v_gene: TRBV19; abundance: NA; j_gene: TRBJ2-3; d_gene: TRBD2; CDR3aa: CASSIVFRGLAGTDTQYF; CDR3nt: TGTGCCAGTAGTATAGTTTTTAGGGGACTAGCGGGCACAGATACGCAGTATTTT
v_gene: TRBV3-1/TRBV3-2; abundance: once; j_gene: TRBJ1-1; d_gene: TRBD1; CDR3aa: CASSQDASGTGGVNTEAFF; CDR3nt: TGTGCCAGCAGCCAAGATGCCTCCGGGACAGGGGGTGTAAACACTGAAGCTTTCTTT
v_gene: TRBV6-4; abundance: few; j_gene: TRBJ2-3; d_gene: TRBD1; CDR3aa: CASSDSRTGAPDTQYF; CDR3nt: TGTGCCAGCAGTGATTCAAGGACAGGGGCTCCCGATACGCAGTATTTT
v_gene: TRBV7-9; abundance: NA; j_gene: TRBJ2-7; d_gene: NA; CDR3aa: CASSGDANEQYF; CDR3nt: TGTGCCAGCAGCGGGGACGCGAACGAGCAGTACTTC
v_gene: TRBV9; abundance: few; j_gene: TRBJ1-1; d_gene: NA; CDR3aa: CASSDGLSPVGMNTEAFF; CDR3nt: TGTGCCAGCAGTGATGGACTGAGCCCTGTGGGGATGAACACTGAAGCTTTCTTT
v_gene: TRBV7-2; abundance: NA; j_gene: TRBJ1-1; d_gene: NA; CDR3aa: CASSLGSTVYTEAFF; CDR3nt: TGTGCCAGCAGCTTAGGTTCGACGGTCTACACTGAAGCTTTCTTT
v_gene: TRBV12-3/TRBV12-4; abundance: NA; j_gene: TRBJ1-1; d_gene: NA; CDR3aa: CASSLGFTEAFF; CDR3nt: TGTGCCAGCAGTTTAGGTTTCACTGAAGCTTTCTTT
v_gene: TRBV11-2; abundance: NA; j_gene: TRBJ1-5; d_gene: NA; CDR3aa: CASSLGWGANQPQHF; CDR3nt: TGTGCCAGCAGCTTAGGGTGGGGGGCCAATCAGCCCCAGCATTTT
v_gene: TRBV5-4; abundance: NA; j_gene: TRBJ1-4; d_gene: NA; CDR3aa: CASSHTSTGAREKLFF; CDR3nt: TGTGCCAGCAGCCACACCTCGACGGGGGCTCGGGAAAAACTGTTTTTT
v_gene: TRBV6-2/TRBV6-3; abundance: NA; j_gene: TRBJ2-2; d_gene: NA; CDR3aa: CASSRPEQSGELFF; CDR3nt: TGTGCCAGCAGTCGACCTGAGCAAAGCGGGGAGCTGTTTTTT
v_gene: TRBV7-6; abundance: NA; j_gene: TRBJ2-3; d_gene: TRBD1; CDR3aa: CASSLGPGQDPDTQYF; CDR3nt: TGTGCCAGCAGCTTAGGACCCGGACAGGACCCAGATACGCAGTATTTT